This T cell receptor beta chain was captured by sequencing in a study of OX40 agonist ivuxolimab in advanced cancers. At the level of the study: Patients were dosed intravenously with ivuxolimab at 0.01 to 10 mg/kg every 2 weeks.

Patients were excluded for autoimmune disease history or systemic immunosuppression. The study's findings and limits: CD8+ T cells averaged more expanded clones than CD4+.

With V trimmed by 5 bases and J by 2 bases, 4 bases remained unmatched. CDR1 and CDR2 (germline): SGHNT, YYREEE (reference sequence). This CDR3 comprises 14 residues. The protocol was immunoSEQ multiplex PCR, while the TCRdb copy is restricted to in-frame clones and leaves out a portion. This sample has 75,000 to 80,000 clones; around four fifths occur once, and the top ten carry 1.5% to 2%. Worth noting for this clone: The target antigen is unknown.

This clonotype originated in an adult with an advanced solid tumor such as melanoma, head and neck, liver or kidney cancer. This chain uses TRBV5-4 with TRBJ2-3, with 8 positions matching TRBD1. Sequencing was performed on CD4+ or CD8+ T cells sorted from blood, taken in a trial of the OX40 agonist ivuxolimab. The CDR3 DNA is TGTGCCAGCAGTCCGACAGGGGTCACAGATACGCAGTATTTT. It is translated as CASSPTGVTDTQYF.